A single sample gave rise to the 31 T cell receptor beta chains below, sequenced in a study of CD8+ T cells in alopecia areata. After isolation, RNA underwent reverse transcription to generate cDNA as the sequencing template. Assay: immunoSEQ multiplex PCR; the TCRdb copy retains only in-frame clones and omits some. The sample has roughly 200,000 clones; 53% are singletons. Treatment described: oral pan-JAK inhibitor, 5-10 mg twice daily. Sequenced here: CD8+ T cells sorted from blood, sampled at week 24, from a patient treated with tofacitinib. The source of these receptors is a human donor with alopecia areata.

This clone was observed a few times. The CDR3 DNA reads as TGTGCCAGCAGCCGGACAGGGGGCCTGGGCTACACCTTC. It yields the protein CASSRTGGLGYTF. The rearrangement links TRBV7-9 to TRBJ1-2, with 11 positions matching TRBD1. Per germline, CDR1 SEHNR and CDR2 FQNEAQ (reference sequence). V was clipped by 5 bases and J by 8 bases; unmatched bases: 4. This CDR3 is built from 13 residues.

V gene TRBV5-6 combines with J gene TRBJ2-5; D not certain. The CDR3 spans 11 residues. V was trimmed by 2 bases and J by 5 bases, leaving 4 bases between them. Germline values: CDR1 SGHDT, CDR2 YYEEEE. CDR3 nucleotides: TGTGCCAGCAGCTTAAACGAGACCCAGTACTTC. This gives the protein CASSLNETQYF. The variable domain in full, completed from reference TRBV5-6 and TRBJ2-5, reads DAGVTQSPTHLIKTRGQQVTLRCSPKSGHDTVSWYQQALGQGPQFIFQYYEEEERQRGNFPDRFSGHQFPNYSSELNVNALLLGDSALYLCASSLNETQYFGPGTRLLVL.

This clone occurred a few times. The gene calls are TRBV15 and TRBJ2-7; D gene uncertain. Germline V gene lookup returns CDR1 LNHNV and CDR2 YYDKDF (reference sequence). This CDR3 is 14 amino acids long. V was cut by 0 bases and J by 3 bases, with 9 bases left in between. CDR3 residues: CATSRDRGNYEQYF. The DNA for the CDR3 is TGTGCCACCAGCAGAGACAGAGGAAACTACGAGCAGTACTTC.

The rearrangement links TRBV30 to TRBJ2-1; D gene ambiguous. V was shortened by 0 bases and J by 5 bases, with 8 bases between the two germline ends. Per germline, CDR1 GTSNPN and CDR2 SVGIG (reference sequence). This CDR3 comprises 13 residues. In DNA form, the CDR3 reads TGTGCCTGGAGTGTAGGGAAGAACAATGAGCAGTTCTTC. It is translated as CAWSVGKNNEQFF.

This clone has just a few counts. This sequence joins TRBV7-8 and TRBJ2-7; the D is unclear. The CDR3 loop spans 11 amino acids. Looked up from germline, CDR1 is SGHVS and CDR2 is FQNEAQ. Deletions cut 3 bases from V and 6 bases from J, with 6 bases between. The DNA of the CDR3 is TGTGCCAGCAGCTTTGCAGGCGAGCAGTACTTC. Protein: CASSFAGEQYF.

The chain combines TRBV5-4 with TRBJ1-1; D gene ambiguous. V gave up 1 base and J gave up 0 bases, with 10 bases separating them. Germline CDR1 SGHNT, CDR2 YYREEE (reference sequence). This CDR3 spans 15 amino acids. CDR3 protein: CASSLRREMNTEAFF. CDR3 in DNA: TGTGCCAGCAGCTTGAGGAGGGAAATGAACACTGAAGCTTTCTTT.

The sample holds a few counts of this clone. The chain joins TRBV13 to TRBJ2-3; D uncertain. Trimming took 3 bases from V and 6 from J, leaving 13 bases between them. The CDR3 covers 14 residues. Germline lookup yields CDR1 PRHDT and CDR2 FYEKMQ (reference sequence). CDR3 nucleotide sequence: TGTGCCAGCAGCTTCCTACAAAGGGCGGATACGCAGTATTTT. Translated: CASSFLQRADTQYF. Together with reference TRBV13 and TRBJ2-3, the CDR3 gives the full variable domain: AAGVIQSPRHLIKEKRETATLKCYPIPRHDTVYWYQQGPGQDPQFLISFYEKMQSDKGSIPDRFSAQQFSDYHSELNMSSLELGDSALYFCASSFLQRADTQYFGPGTRLTVL.

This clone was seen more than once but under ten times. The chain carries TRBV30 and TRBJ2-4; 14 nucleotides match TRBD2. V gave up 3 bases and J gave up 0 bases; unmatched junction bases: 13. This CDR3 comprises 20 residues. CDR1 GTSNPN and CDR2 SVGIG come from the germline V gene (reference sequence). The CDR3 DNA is TGTGCCTGGAGCGCTTTCGAGACTAGCGGGGGGGCCCTAGCCAAAAACATTCAGTACTTC. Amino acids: CAWSAFETSGGALAKNIQYF.

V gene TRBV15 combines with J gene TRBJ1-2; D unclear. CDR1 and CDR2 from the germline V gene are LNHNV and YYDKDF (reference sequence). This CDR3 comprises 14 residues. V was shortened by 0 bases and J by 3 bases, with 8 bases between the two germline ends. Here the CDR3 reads CATSRDRTDYGYTF. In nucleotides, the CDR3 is TGTGCCACCAGCAGAGATCGCACCGACTATGGCTACACCTTC.

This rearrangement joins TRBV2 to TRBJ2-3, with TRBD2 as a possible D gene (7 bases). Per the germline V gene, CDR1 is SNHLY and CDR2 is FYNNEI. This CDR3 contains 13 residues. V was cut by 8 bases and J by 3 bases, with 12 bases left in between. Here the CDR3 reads CASGGGPTDTQYF. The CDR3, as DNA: TGTGCCAGCGGGGGGGGGCCGACAGATACGCAGTATTTT. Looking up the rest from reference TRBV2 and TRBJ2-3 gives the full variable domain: EPEVTQTPSHQVTQMGQEVILRCVPISNHLYFYWYRQILGQKVEFLVSFYNNEISEKSEIFDDQFSVERPDGSNFTLKIRSTKLEDSAMYFCASGGGPTDTQYFGPGTRLTVL.

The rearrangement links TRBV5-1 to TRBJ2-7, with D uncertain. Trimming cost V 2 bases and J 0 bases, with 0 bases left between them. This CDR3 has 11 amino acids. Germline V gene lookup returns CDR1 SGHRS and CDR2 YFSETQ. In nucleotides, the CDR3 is TGCGCCAGCAGCTTCTCCTACGAGCAGTACTTC. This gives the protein CASSFSYEQYF. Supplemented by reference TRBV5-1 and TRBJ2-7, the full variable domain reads KAGVTQTPRYLIKTRGQQVTLSCSPISGHRSVSWYQQTPGQGLQFLFEYFSETQRNKGNFPGRFSGRQFSNSRSEMNVSTLELGDSALYLCASSFSYEQYFGPGTRLTVT.

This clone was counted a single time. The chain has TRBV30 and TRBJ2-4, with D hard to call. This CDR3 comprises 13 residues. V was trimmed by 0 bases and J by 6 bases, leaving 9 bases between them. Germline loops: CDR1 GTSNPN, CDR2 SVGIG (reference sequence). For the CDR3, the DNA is TGTGCCTGGAGTGTGGGTCCAAGAAACATTCAGTACTTC. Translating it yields CAWSVGPRNIQYF.

This chain's CDR3 is CASSLAGQGKFSEQFF. DNA of the CDR3: TGTGCCAGCAGCTTAGCGGGACAGGGGAAGTTTAGTGAGCAGTTCTTC. The chain combines TRBV7-6 with TRBJ2-1; 10 nucleotides agree with TRBD1. From germline, CDR1 is SGHVS and CDR2 FNYEAQ. The V segment lost 0 bases and the J segment 9 bases; nucleotides outside the gene matches: 8. The length of the CDR3 is 16 residues.

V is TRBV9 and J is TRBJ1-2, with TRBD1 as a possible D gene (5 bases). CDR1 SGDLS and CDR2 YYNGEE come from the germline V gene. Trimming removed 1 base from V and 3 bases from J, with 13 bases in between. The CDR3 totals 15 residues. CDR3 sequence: CASSVNRDLDYGYTF. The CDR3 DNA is TGTGCCAGCAGCGTAAATCGGGACCTTGACTATGGCTACACCTTC.

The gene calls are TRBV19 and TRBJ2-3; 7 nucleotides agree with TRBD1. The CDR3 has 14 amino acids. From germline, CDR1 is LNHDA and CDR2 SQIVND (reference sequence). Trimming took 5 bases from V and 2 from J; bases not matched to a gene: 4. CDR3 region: CASSLTGITDTQYF. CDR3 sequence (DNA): TGTGCCAGTAGTCTGACAGGGATCACAGATACGCAGTATTTT.

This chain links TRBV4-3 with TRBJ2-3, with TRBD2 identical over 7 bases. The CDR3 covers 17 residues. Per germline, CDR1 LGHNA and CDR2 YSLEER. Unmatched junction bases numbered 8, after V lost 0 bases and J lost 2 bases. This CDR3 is CASSQDLERGVTDTQYF. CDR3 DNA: TGCGCCAGCAGCCAAGATCTTGAGCGGGGAGTCACAGATACGCAGTATTTT.

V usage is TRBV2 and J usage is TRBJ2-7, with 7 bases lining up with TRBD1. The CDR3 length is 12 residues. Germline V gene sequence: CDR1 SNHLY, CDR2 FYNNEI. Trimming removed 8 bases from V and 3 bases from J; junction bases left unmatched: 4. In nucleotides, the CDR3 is TGTGCCAGCCGGGACAGTGACTACGAGCAGTACTTC. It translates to CASRDSDYEQYF.

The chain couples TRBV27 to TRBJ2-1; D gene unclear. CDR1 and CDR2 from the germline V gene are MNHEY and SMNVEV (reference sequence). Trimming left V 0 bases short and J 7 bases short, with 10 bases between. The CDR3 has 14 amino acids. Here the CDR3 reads CASSLSARTNEQFF. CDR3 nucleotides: TGTGCCAGCAGTTTATCGGCCAGAACGAATGAGCAGTTCTTC.

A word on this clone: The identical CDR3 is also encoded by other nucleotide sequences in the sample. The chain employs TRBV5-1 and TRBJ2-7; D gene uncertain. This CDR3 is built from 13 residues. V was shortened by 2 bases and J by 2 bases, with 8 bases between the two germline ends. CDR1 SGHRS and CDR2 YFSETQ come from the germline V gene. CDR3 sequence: CASSLDRTYEQYF. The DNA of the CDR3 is TGCGCCAGCAGCTTAGACCGGACCTACGAGCAGTACTTC.

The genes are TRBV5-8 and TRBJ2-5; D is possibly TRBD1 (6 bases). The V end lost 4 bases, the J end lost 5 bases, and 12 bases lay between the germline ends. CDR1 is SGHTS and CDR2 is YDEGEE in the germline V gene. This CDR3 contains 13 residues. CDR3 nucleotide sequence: TGTGCCAGCAGCCTACAGGGTCAGGAGACCCAGTACTTC. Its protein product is CASSLQGQETQYF.

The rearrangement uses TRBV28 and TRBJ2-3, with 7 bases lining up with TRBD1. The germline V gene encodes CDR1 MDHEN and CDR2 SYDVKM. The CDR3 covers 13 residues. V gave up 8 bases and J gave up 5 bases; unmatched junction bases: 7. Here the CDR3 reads CASEGGLGDTQYF. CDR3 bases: TGTGCCAGCGAAGGGGGCTTGGGAGATACGCAGTATTTT. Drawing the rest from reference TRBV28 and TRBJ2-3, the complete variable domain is DVKVTQSSRYLVKRTGEKVFLECVQDMDHENMFWYRQDPGLGLRLIYFSYDVKMKEKGDIPEGYSVSREKKERFSLILESASTNQTSMYLCASEGGLGDTQYFGPGTRLTVL.

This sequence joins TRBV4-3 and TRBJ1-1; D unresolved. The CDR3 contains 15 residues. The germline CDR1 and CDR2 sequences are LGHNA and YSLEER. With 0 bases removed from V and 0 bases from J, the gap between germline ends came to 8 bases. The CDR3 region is CASSQDFYMNTEAFF. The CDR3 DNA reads TGCGCCAGCAGCCAAGATTTTTACATGAACACTGAAGCTTTCTTT.

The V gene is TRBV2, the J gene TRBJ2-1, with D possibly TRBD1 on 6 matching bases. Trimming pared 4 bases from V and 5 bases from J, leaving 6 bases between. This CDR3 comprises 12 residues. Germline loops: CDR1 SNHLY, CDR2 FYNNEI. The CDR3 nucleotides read TGTGCCAGCAGTGGGACAGACAATGAGCAGTTCTTC. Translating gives CASSGTDNEQFF.

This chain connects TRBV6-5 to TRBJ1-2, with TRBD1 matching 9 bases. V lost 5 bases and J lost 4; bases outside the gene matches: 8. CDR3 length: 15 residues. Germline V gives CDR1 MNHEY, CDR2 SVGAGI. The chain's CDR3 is CASSATGGSGYGYTF. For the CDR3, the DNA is TGTGCCAGCAGTGCTACAGGGGGCAGCGGCTATGGCTACACCTTC.

The CDR3: CASSLRPENEQYF. As DNA, the CDR3 is TGTGCCAGCAGCTTAAGGCCTGAAAACGAGCAGTACTTC. The rearrangement uses TRBV7-2 and TRBJ2-7; D not resolved. The ends were cut back, 2 bases at V and 5 bases at J, with 10 bases in the middle. Germline assignment: CDR1 SGHTA and CDR2 FQGNSA. The CDR3 has 13 residues.

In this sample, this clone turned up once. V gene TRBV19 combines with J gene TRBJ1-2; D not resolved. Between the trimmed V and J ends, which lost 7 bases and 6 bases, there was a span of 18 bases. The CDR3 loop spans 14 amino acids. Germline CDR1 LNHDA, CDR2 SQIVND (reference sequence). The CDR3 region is CASTRMGPKDGYTF. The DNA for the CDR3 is TGTGCCAGTACTAGGATGGGCCCCAAGGATGGCTACACCTTC. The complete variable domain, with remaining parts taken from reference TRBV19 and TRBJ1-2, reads DGGITQSPKYLFRKEGQNVTLSCEQNLNHDAMYWYRQDPGQGLRLIYYSQIVNDFQKGDIAEGYSVSREKKESFPLTVTSAQKNPTAFYLCASTRMGPKDGYTFGSGTRLTVV.

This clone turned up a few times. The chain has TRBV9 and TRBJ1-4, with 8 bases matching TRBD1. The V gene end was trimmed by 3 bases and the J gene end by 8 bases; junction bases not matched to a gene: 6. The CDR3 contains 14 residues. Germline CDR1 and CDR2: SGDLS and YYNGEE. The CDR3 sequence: CASSGADRDEKLFF. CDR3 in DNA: TGTGCCAGCAGCGGGGCGGACAGGGACGAAAAACTGTTTTTT.

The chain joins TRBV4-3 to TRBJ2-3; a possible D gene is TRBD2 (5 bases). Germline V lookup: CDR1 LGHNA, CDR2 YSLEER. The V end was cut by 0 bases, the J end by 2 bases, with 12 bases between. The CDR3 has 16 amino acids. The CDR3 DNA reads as TGCGCCAGCAGCCAAGATCGGTCGGGGTCCACAGATACGCAGTATTTT. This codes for CASSQDRSGSTDTQYF.

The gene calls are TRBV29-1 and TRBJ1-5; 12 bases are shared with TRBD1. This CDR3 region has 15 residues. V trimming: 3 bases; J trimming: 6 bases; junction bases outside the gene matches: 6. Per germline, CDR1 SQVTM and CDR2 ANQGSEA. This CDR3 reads CSVEMGQGAVQPQHF. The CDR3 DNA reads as TGCAGCGTTGAGATGGGACAGGGGGCGGTTCAGCCCCAGCATTTT.

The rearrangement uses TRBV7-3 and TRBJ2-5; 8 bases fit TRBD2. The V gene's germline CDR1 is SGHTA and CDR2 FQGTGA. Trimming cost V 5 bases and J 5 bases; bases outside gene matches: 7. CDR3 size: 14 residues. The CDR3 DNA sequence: TGTGCCAGCAGCCCCCGGGAGGGTGGGGAGACCCAGTACTTC. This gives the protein CASSPREGGETQYF.

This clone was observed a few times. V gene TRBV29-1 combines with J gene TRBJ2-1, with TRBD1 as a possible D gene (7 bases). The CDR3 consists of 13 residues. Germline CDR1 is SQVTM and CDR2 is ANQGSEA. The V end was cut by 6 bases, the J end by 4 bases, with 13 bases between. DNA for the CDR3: TGCAGCGTGGAGACAGGGAGGTACAATGAGCAGTTCTTC. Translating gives CSVETGRYNEQFF.